Listed here are 23 T cell receptor beta chains from one sample, sequenced in a study of T cell responses to AZD1222 COVID-19 vaccine. The protocol was immunoSEQ multiplex PCR, while the TCRdb copy is restricted to in-frame clones and leaves out a portion. Of 160,000 or so clones listed, 85% to 90% are singletons. Specimen: peripheral blood, collected 28 days after the second dose of the MenACWY control vaccine. The receptors here all came from an adult who received the MenACWY meningococcal vaccine as a control.

V is TRBV28 and J is TRBJ1-4, with D unclear. The germline V gene has CDR1 MDHEN and CDR2 SYDVKM. The CDR3 sequence is 13 residues long. Trimming cost V 6 bases and J 5 bases, with 10 bases left between them. In DNA, the CDR3 is TGTGCCAGCAGCCCTAATAGGAATGAAAAACTGTTTTTT. Its protein product is CASSPNRNEKLFF.

This chain connects TRBV30 to TRBJ2-7; TRBD1 matches 10 bases. Germline CDR1 and CDR2: GTSNPN and SVGIG (reference sequence). This CDR3 region has 14 residues. V was pared by 5 bases and J by 0 bases, with 4 bases of the junction left unmatched. CDR3 nucleotides: TGTGCCTGGGAGAGACAGGGGGCCTCCTACGAGCAGTACTTC. It codes for CAWERQGASYEQYF.

This chain joins TRBV29-1 and TRBJ1-1; D gene ambiguous. Germline CDR1 SQVTM, CDR2 ANQGSEA. The CDR3 extends over 13 amino acids. Trimming took 4 bases from V and 1 from J, leaving 10 bases between them. This CDR3 is CSVARASNTEAFF. CDR3 nucleotides: TGCAGCGTTGCTCGGGCTTCGAACACTGAAGCTTTCTTT.

This clone was recorded once. This CDR3 reads CASSPRDTLSYYGYTF. For the CDR3, the DNA is TGTGCCAGCAGCCCCCGGGACACCTTAAGTTACTATGGCTACACCTTC. The chain is built from TRBV14 and TRBJ1-2, with D possibly being TRBD1 (6 bases). V lost 4 bases and J lost 3, with 18 bases in between. The germline CDR1 and CDR2 sequences are SGHDN and FVKESK. The CDR3 runs to 16 residues.

This clone has just one count. CDR3 sequence (DNA): TGTGCCAGCCTCGACACCCCGGGGGATGGCTACACCTTC. Amino acids: CASLDTPGDGYTF. The chain has TRBV28 and TRBJ1-2; D may be TRBD1 (5 bases). Germline V CDR1 and CDR2: MDHEN, SYDVKM. Trimming took 8 bases from V and 6 from J, leaving 16 bases between them. This CDR3 has 13 residues.

In its sample, this clone was seen a few times. The genes are TRBV6-1 and TRBJ1-4; D unclear. Deletions cut 2 bases from V and 3 bases from J, with 10 bases between. This CDR3 has 15 amino acids. Germline V gives CDR1 MNHNS, CDR2 SASEGT. The CDR3 sequence: CASSEFRGANEKLFF. CDR3 DNA sequence: TGTGCCAGCAGTGAATTCCGGGGAGCTAATGAAAAACTGTTTTTT.

The genes are TRBV28 and TRBJ1-3; D unresolved. Per the germline V gene, CDR1 is MDHEN and CDR2 is SYDVKM. The CDR3 covers 14 residues. V dropped 2 bases and J dropped 0 bases, with 5 bases sitting between them. The CDR3 region is CASSLLASGNTIYF. DNA of the CDR3: TGTGCCAGCAGTTTACTCGCCTCTGGAAACACCATATATTTT.

This chain connects TRBV24-1 to TRBJ1-5, with 9 bases aligning to TRBD1. CDR1 KGHDR and CDR2 SFDVKD come from the germline V gene. With V trimmed by 5 bases and J by 2 bases, 12 bases remained unmatched. The CDR3 has 18 residues. CDR3 in DNA: TGTGCCACCAGTGGGGGGGACAGGGAGAGTTTTGGCAATCAGCCCCAGCATTTT. Its protein is CATSGGDRESFGNQPQHF.

The chain carries TRBV6-2 or TRBV6-3 and TRBJ1-5; D may be TRBD1 (6 bases). Between the trimmed V and J ends, which lost 1 base and 7 bases, there was a span of 11 bases. The CDR3 has 14 amino acids. The germline V gene has CDR1 MNHEY and CDR2 SVGEGT. For the CDR3, the DNA is TGTGCCAGCAGTTACTTGGGGGCGAGGCAGCCCCAGCATTTT. Amino acid sequence: CASSYLGARQPQHF.

The rearrangement links TRBV12-3 or TRBV12-4 to TRBJ2-1, with D perhaps assigned TRBD1 or TRBD2 (5 bases each). V lost 6 bases, J lost 8 bases, and 11 bases lay in between. The CDR3 runs to 12 residues. CDR3 sequence reads: CASRADTDEQFF. Here the CDR3 DNA reads TGTGCCAGCAGAGCGGACACGGATGAGCAGTTCTTC.

J is TRBJ2-5 and V is TRBV24-1; a possible D gene is TRBD1 (5 bases). The CDR3 has 15 residues. The germline V and J ends were trimmed by 9 bases and 1 base, with 17 bases remaining between them. CDR1 is KGHDR and CDR2 is SFDVKD in the germline V gene. This chain's CDR3 is CATQRDSPFQETQYF. The CDR3 DNA reads as TGTGCCACCCAAAGAGACAGTCCCTTCCAAGAGACCCAGTACTTC.

J is TRBJ2-7 and V is TRBV25-1; perhaps TRBD2 as D (6 bases). This CDR3 contains 12 residues. V was shortened by 8 bases and J by 5 bases, with 13 bases between the two germline ends. The germline V gene encodes CDR1 MGHDK and CDR2 SYGVNS. CDR3: CASQSWGDEQYF. CDR3 bases: TGTGCCAGCCAATCCTGGGGGGACGAGCAGTACTTC.

V usage is TRBV19 and J usage is TRBJ2-1, with TRBD2 identical over 11 bases. The CDR3 has 17 amino acids. Germline-derived CDR1 and CDR2 are LNHDA and SQIVND (reference sequence). The junction had 4 bases not matched to a gene; V was cut back by 3 bases and J by 0 bases. The CDR3 bases are TGTGCCAGTAGTATCTGGACTAGCGGGCCCTCCTACAATGAGCAGTTCTTC. Its translation is CASSIWTSGPSYNEQFF.

This chain links TRBV30 with TRBJ2-3; D may be TRBD2 (6 bases). Germline V gives CDR1 GTSNPN, CDR2 SVGIG (reference sequence). The CDR3 spans 17 residues. V was cut by 0 bases and J by 4 bases, with 20 bases left in between. Written as DNA, the CDR3 is TGTGCCTGGAGTGTTAGGTTGACCGGGAGAGCAGCAGATACGCAGTATTTT. Translation gives CAWSVRLTGRAADTQYF.

This chain connects TRBV6-1 to TRBJ2-5; D is unresolved. CDR3 length: 15 residues. CDR1 is MNHNS and CDR2 is SASEGT in the germline V gene. V was pared by 3 bases and J by 1 base, with 12 bases between. The DNA of the CDR3 is TGTGCCAGCAGTGACCAAGAGCCACTCCAAGAGACCCAGTACTTC. Translation gives CASSDQEPLQETQYF.

V usage is TRBV6-1 and J usage is TRBJ1-1; D remains unclear. The CDR3 covers 13 residues. Looked up from germline, CDR1 is MNHNS and CDR2 is SASEGT. Trimming pared 5 bases from V and 3 bases from J, leaving 10 bases between. CDR3 in DNA: TGTGCCAGCAGTACAACAGTGGACACTGAAGCTTTCTTT. Residues: CASSTTVDTEAFF.

This rearrangement joins TRBV6-6 to TRBJ1-1; maybe TRBD1 (5 bases). The germline V gene encodes CDR1 MNHNY and CDR2 SVGAGI (reference sequence). The ends were cut back, 2 bases at V and 1 base at J, with 8 bases in the middle. The CDR3 has 14 amino acids. CDR3: CASSYGQGNTEAFF. The CDR3 nucleotides read TGTGCCAGCAGTTACGGGCAGGGGAACACTGAAGCTTTCTTT.

J is TRBJ1-2 and V is TRBV19; D ambiguous. The CDR3 consists of 13 residues. Germline CDR1 is LNHDA and CDR2 is SQIVND (reference sequence). V was shortened by 5 bases and J by 6 bases, with 13 bases between the two germline ends. The CDR3 region has the DNA TGTGCCAGTAGTCTCCGGACCGCGGATGGCTACACCTTC. Protein sequence: CASSLRTADGYTF.

The chain carries TRBV3-1 (or the pseudogene TRBV3-2) and TRBJ1-2; possible D gene TRBD1, 6 bases. Germline CDR1 is LGHDT and CDR2 is YNNKEL (reference sequence). The CDR3 consists of 15 residues. V lost 0 bases to trimming and J lost 6 bases, with 14 bases between them. The CDR3 region has the DNA TGTGCCAGCAGCCAAGACACCCTGGCAGGGGATGGCTACACCTTC. This gives the protein CASSQDTLAGDGYTF.

The gene calls are TRBV5-4 and TRBJ2-6, with D possibly TRBD2 on 6 matching bases. Germline V lookup: CDR1 SGHNT, CDR2 YYREEE (reference sequence). Trimming shortened V by 4 bases and J by 1 base, and 9 bases separated the two germline ends. The CDR3 contains 15 residues. CDR3 nucleotide sequence: TGTGCCAGCAGCGATGCGGGGTCTGGGGCCAACGTCCTGACTTTC. Amino acid sequence: CASSDAGSGANVLTF.

This clone has just one count. The chain joins TRBV28 to TRBJ2-1; D remains ambiguous. V gave up 5 bases and J gave up 7 bases, with 18 bases separating them. The V gene's germline CDR1 is MDHEN and CDR2 SYDVKM. The CDR3 extends over 15 amino acids. CDR3 sequence (DNA): TGTGCCAGCAGTGCGCCCCCCGGGTTACTGAATGAGCAGTTCTTC. Translation gives CASSAPPGLLNEQFF.

The chain couples TRBV9 to TRBJ2-1; tentative D call: TRBD2 (6 bases). The length of the CDR3 is 15 residues. CDR1 and CDR2 from the germline V gene are SGDLS and YYNGEE. V lost 0 bases and J 4 bases, leaving 11 bases between the germline ends. The CDR3 region is CASSVGLGGYNEQFF. The DNA of the CDR3 is TGTGCCAGCAGCGTAGGTTTAGGAGGGTACAATGAGCAGTTCTTC.

The chain employs TRBV30 and TRBJ1-1; weak D call: TRBD1 (5 bases). This CDR3 spans 13 amino acids. V dropped 4 bases and J dropped 11 bases, with 20 bases sitting between them. Germline lookup yields CDR1 GTSNPN and CDR2 SVGIG (reference sequence). CDR3 bases: TGTGCCTGGACCCCCGGGGGGGGGTCGGAGGCTTTCTTT. Amino acids: CAWTPGGGSEAFF. Variable domain in full (rest from reference TRBV30 and TRBJ1-1): SQTIHQWPATLVQPVGSPLSLECTVEGTSNPNLYWYRQAAGRGLQLLFYSVGIGQISSEVPQNLSASRPQDRQFILSSKKLLLSDSGFYLCAWTPGGGSEAFFGQGTRLTVV.